The rows below give T cell receptor beta chains drawn from one sample of a study of neurological immune-mediated disorders. TCRdb itself ran the 5' RACE reads through MiXCR, one entry per CDR3 protein. This sample has about 79,000 distinct CDR3 sequences; 14% occur once, and the top ten carry around 6.8%. Sequencing was done on a sample of PBMCs. These receptors were collected from a woman aged 45-59 years in good health. Each CDR3 is given with its conserved first and last residue. D genes are given only for firm matches. A row's size may be missing; if present it is once, few, many or a size class.

j_gene: TRBJ2-1
d_gene: TRBD2
abundance: many
v_gene: TRBV24-1
CDR3aa: CATSDSGGAAWEQFF
CDR3nt: TGTGCCACCAGTGACAGCGGGGGGGCAGCGTGGGAGCAGTTCTTC

j_gene: TRBJ1-2
d_gene: .
abundance: once
v_gene: TRBV30
CDR3aa: CAWSGQGNYGYTF
CDR3nt: TGTGCCTGGAGTGGGCAGGGGAACTATGGCTACACCTTC

j_gene: TRBJ1-1
d_gene: .
abundance: many
v_gene: TRBV5-1
CDR3aa: CASSDGRMGNTEAFF
CDR3nt: TGCGCCAGCAGCGACGGAAGGATGGGGAACACTGAAGCTTTCTTT

j_gene: TRBJ1-2
d_gene: .
abundance: many
v_gene: TRBV5-1
CDR3aa: CASSSTGNYGYTF
CDR3nt: TGCGCCAGCAGTTCCACAGGGAACTATGGCTACACCTTC

j_gene: TRBJ2-7
d_gene: TRBD1
abundance: many
v_gene: TRBV5-1
CDR3aa: CASSNFRDRSYEQYF
CDR3nt: TGCGCCAGCAGCAACTTCCGGGACAGGTCCTACGAGCAGTACTTC

j_gene: TRBJ2-7
d_gene: .
abundance: many
v_gene: TRBV5-1
CDR3aa: CASGSGAGLYEQYF
CDR3nt: TGCGCCAGCGGTTCCGGGGCCGGACTATACGAGCAGTACTTC

j_gene: TRBJ1-5
d_gene: .
abundance: many
v_gene: TRBV5-4
CDR3aa: CASSFDRYSNQPQHF
CDR3nt: TGTGCCAGCTCCTTCGACAGGTATAGCAATCAGCCCCAGCATTTT

j_gene: TRBJ1-5
d_gene: .
abundance: few
v_gene: TRBV3-1
CDR3aa: CASSQDLGFRPQHF
CDR3nt: TGTGCCAGCAGCCAAGACCTAGGATTCCGGCCCCAGCATTTT

j_gene: TRBJ2-1
d_gene: TRBD2
abundance: many
v_gene: TRBV5-1
CDR3aa: CASSLGASGSFYNEQFF
CDR3nt: TGCGCCAGCAGCTTGGGGGCTAGCGGGAGTTTCTACAATGAGCAGTTCTTC

j_gene: TRBJ2-1
d_gene: .
abundance: .
v_gene: TRBV5-1
CDR3aa: CASTPLEGGGVATEQFF
CDR3nt: TGCGCCAGCACCCCGCTCGAAGGGGGCGGGGTGGCAACGGAGCAGTTCTTC

j_gene: TRBJ2-2
d_gene: .
abundance: .
v_gene: TRBV7-9
CDR3aa: CASSFNGGLNTGVLFF
CDR3nt: TGTGCCAGCAGCTTTAACGGCGGGCTGAACACCGGGGTGCTGTTTTTT

j_gene: TRBJ1-5
d_gene: TRBD1
abundance: many
v_gene: TRBV2
CDR3aa: CASIGTASNQPQHF
CDR3nt: TGTGCCAGCATAGGGACAGCCAGCAATCAGCCCCAGCATTTT

j_gene: TRBJ2-7
d_gene: .
abundance: many
v_gene: TRBV5-8
CDR3aa: CASSTQQGKNYEQYF
CDR3nt: TGTGCCAGCAGCACGCAGCAGGGGAAGAACTACGAGCAGTACTTC

j_gene: TRBJ1-2
d_gene: .
abundance: many
v_gene: TRBV20-1
CDR3aa: CSALGGANYGYTF
CDR3nt: TGCAGTGCTCTGGGGGGAGCTAACTATGGCTACACCTTC

j_gene: TRBJ1-4
d_gene: .
abundance: many
v_gene: TRBV5-1
CDR3aa: CASSLNSLANEKLFF
CDR3nt: TGCGCCAGCAGCTTGAATTCACTAGCTAATGAAAAACTGTTTTTT

j_gene: TRBJ1-2
d_gene: .
abundance: many
v_gene: TRBV20-1
CDR3aa: CSAPSGRANYGYTF
CDR3nt: TGCAGTGCTCCCTCTGGGAGGGCTAACTATGGCTACACCTTC

j_gene: TRBJ2-2
d_gene: .
abundance: .
v_gene: TRBV5-1
CDR3aa: CASRKETNTGELFF
CDR3nt: TGCGCCAGCAGAAAAGAAACGAACACCGGGGAGCTGTTTTTT

j_gene: TRBJ2-7
d_gene: .
abundance: .
v_gene: TRBV3-1
CDR3aa: CASSQDRLGAEQYF
CDR3nt: TGTGCCAGCAGCCAAGATCGTCTCGGGGCCGAGCAGTACTTC

j_gene: TRBJ2-7
d_gene: TRBD1
abundance: many
v_gene: TRBV6-6
CDR3aa: CASSFSGTGSYEQYF
CDR3nt: TGTGCCAGCAGTTTTTCCGGGACAGGTTCATACGAGCAGTACTTC

j_gene: TRBJ1-1
d_gene: .
abundance: .
v_gene: TRBV5-1
CDR3aa: CASSFTGNINTEAFF
CDR3nt: TGCGCCAGCAGCTTCACAGGAAACATTAACACTGAAGCTTTCTTT

j_gene: TRBJ2-1
d_gene: .
abundance: many
v_gene: TRBV29-1
CDR3aa: CSVRGAHEQFF
CDR3nt: TGCAGCGTCCGGGGGGCGCATGAGCAGTTCTTC

j_gene: TRBJ1-4
d_gene: TRBD1
abundance: many
v_gene: TRBV5-1
CDR3aa: CASRETQGFEKLFF
CDR3nt: TGCGCCAGCAGAGAAACACAGGGGTTTGAAAAACTGTTTTTT

j_gene: TRBJ2-7
d_gene: TRBD1
abundance: many
v_gene: TRBV5-1
CDR3aa: CASSLNRGSYEQYF
CDR3nt: TGCGCCAGCAGCTTAAACAGGGGGAGCTACGAGCAGTACTTC

j_gene: TRBJ1-1
d_gene: .
abundance: .
v_gene: TRBV12-3/TRBV12-4
CDR3aa: CASSLGRNSGTEAFF
CDR3nt: TGTGCCAGCAGTTTAGGACGGAATTCGGGCACTGAAGCTTTCTTT

j_gene: TRBJ2-1
d_gene: .
abundance: many
v_gene: TRBV18
CDR3aa: CASSRVNPSGNEQFF
CDR3nt: TGTGCCAGCTCACGAGTGAACCCATCAGGCAATGAGCAGTTCTTC

j_gene: TRBJ2-3
d_gene: TRBD2
abundance: .
v_gene: TRBV5-4
CDR3aa: CASSPGLAGSTDTQYF
CDR3nt: TGTGCCAGCAGCCCCGGACTAGCGGGGAGCACAGATACGCAGTATTTT

j_gene: TRBJ1-1
d_gene: .
abundance: many
v_gene: TRBV20-1
CDR3aa: CSAPGTGSTEAFF
CDR3nt: TGCAGTGCTCCCGGTACAGGGAGCACTGAAGCTTTCTTT

j_gene: TRBJ1-1
d_gene: .
abundance: .
v_gene: TRBV20-1
CDR3aa: CSASWLDTEAFF
CDR3nt: TGCAGTGCTAGTTGGCTTGACACTGAAGCTTTCTTT

j_gene: TRBJ1-2
d_gene: .
abundance: many
v_gene: TRBV5-1
CDR3aa: CASMDTPGYGYTF
CDR3nt: TGCGCCAGCATGGATACCCCGGGCTATGGCTACACCTTC

j_gene: TRBJ2-5
d_gene: TRBD1
abundance: many
v_gene: TRBV29-1
CDR3aa: CSVETGGETQYF
CDR3nt: TGCAGCGTTGAAACAGGGGGGGAGACCCAGTACTTC

j_gene: TRBJ1-5
d_gene: TRBD1
abundance: many
v_gene: TRBV12-3/TRBV12-4
CDR3aa: CASSWTGNSNQPQHF
CDR3nt: TGTGCCAGCAGTTGGACAGGGAATAGCAATCAGCCCCAGCATTTT

j_gene: TRBJ1-6
d_gene: TRBD1
abundance: many
v_gene: TRBV5-1
CDR3aa: CASSLAGQGDSPLHF
CDR3nt: TGCGCCAGCAGCTTGGCCGGACAGGGGGATTCACCCCTCCACTTT

j_gene: TRBJ2-7
d_gene: TRBD2
abundance: many
v_gene: TRBV5-1
CDR3aa: CASSLELAGLEQYF
CDR3nt: TGCGCCAGCAGCTTGGAACTAGCGGGCCTCGAGCAGTACTTC

j_gene: TRBJ1-5
d_gene: TRBD1
abundance: many
v_gene: TRBV20-1
CDR3aa: CSARDPQGAFNQPQHF
CDR3nt: TGCAGTGCTAGAGATCCACAGGGGGCCTTCAATCAGCCCCAGCATTTT

j_gene: TRBJ2-2
d_gene: TRBD2
abundance: many
v_gene: TRBV3-1
CDR3aa: CASYSGRDIGELFF
CDR3nt: TGTGCCAGCTATAGCGGGAGAGATATCGGGGAGCTGTTTTTT

j_gene: TRBJ1-1
d_gene: .
abundance: many
v_gene: TRBV11-2
CDR3aa: CASSRTGGGGEAFF
CDR3nt: TGTGCCAGCAGTCGAACCGGAGGTGGTGGTGAAGCTTTCTTT

j_gene: TRBJ2-7
d_gene: .
abundance: many
v_gene: TRBV11-1
CDR3aa: CASNVDSGVPWYEQYF
CDR3nt: TGTGCCAGCAACGTAGACTCCGGGGTTCCATGGTACGAGCAGTACTTC

j_gene: TRBJ2-6
d_gene: .
abundance: many
v_gene: TRBV18
CDR3aa: CASSPSGANVLTF
CDR3nt: TGTGCCAGCTCACCCTCTGGGGCCAACGTCCTGACTTTC

j_gene: TRBJ2-5
d_gene: .
abundance: many
v_gene: TRBV7-9
CDR3aa: CASSQEKTQYF
CDR3nt: TGTGCCAGCAGTCAAGAGAAGACCCAGTACTTC

j_gene: TRBJ2-7
d_gene: .
abundance: many
v_gene: TRBV9
CDR3aa: CASSALGGPIGYYEQYF
CDR3nt: TGTGCCAGCAGCGCACTAGGGGGACCAATAGGGTATTACGAGCAGTACTTC